The 22 T cell receptor beta chains below all came from one sample that was sequenced in a study of blood T cell repertoires in COVID-19. Here immunoSEQ multiplex PCR was the method, and the copy in TCRdb shows in-frame clones only, minus some. The data hold approximately 170,000 clones, with about four fifths observed a single time. Source material: peripheral blood. These receptors were taken from a woman in her seventies with COVID-19, enrolled during active disease.

The genes are TRBV19 and TRBJ2-1; D might be TRBD1 (6 bases). The CDR3 sequence is 14 residues long. Trimming left V 5 bases short and J 0 bases short, with 8 bases between. Germline assignment: CDR1 LNHDA and CDR2 SQIVND (reference sequence). The CDR3 nucleotides read TGTGCCAGTAGTGGACAGAGCTCCTACAATGAGCAGTTCTTC. Translation gives CASSGQSSYNEQFF.

The V and J genes are TRBV4-2 and TRBJ2-1; 8 positions agree with TRBD2. The V gene end was trimmed by 1 base and the J gene end by 4 bases; junction bases not matched to a gene: 15. Germline-derived CDR1 and CDR2 are LGHNA and YNFKEQ. This CDR3 region has 19 residues. CDR3 in DNA: TGTGCCAGCAGCCAAGGGGTCGGGCTAGCGGGTGTTAATTACAATGAGCAGTTCTTC. Translated, it gives CASSQGVGLAGVNYNEQFF.

The rearrangement joins TRBV30 to TRBJ2-1, with D tentatively TRBD2 (6 bases). Germline CDR1 and CDR2: GTSNPN and SVGIG (reference sequence). Trimming pared 1 base from V and 13 bases from J, leaving 11 bases between. The CDR3 is 11 residues long. The CDR3 DNA reads TGTGCCTGGAGTGGCGGGGACCCCCAGTTCTTC. Translated, it gives CAWSGGDPQFF.

The chain combines TRBV7-2 with TRBJ1-6; no clear D gene. The V end was cut by 2 bases, the J end by 9 bases, with 11 bases between. Germline V CDR1 and CDR2: SGHTA, FQGNSA. The length of the CDR3 is 14 residues. For the CDR3, the DNA is TGTGCCAGCAGCTTACAGACTGTGGGTTCACCCCTCCACTTT. It translates to CASSLQTVGSPLHF.

This clone was observed once. This rearrangement joins TRBV7-8 to TRBJ2-3; the D is unclear. V dropped 5 bases and J dropped 0 bases, with 9 bases sitting between them. CDR3 length: 14 residues. CDR1 is SGHVS and CDR2 is FQNEAQ in the germline V gene. The CDR3 region has the DNA TGTGCCAGCAGCGTTTCCCTTAGCACAGATACGCAGTATTTT. It is translated as CASSVSLSTDTQYF.

This chain connects TRBV29-1 to TRBJ2-5; maybe TRBD2 (6 bases). V was trimmed by 4 bases and J by 5 bases, leaving 11 bases between them. CDR1 is SQVTM and CDR2 is ANQGSEA in the germline V gene. The CDR3 spans 12 residues. The CDR3: CSVGGGEETQYF. The CDR3 DNA reads as TGCAGCGTTGGAGGAGGGGAGGAGACCCAGTACTTC.

A remark on this clone: One end of the junction does not line up with germline, which may come from a read error. The chain links TRBV7-2 to TRBJ2-5; 8 bases are a match to TRBD2. CDR1 is SGHTA and CDR2 is FQGNSA in the germline V gene. The length of the CDR3 is 15 residues. The CDR3 bases are TGTGCCAGCAGCTTAACAGCGGGGGTCCAAGGGACCCAGTACTTC. Amino acid sequence: CASSLTAGVQGTQYF.

The gene calls are TRBV27 and TRBJ1-2, with 7 positions matching TRBD1. Per germline, CDR1 MNHEY and CDR2 SMNVEV (reference sequence). V was clipped by 7 bases and J by 5 bases; unmatched bases: 13. This CDR3 has 15 amino acids. The CDR3 loop reads CASNPPGQRRYGYTF. The CDR3 nucleotides read TGTGCCAGCAATCCCCCGGGACAGAGAAGGTATGGCTACACCTTC.

This clone was counted a few times. J is TRBJ2-1 and V is TRBV5-1, with 10 positions matching TRBD2. Trimming removed 4 bases from V and 6 bases from J; junction bases left unmatched: 7. This CDR3 spans 15 amino acids. Germline V gene data show CDR1 as SGHRS and CDR2 as YFSETQ. CDR3 in amino acids: CASSPLAGVSNEQFF. The DNA for the CDR3 is TGCGCCAGCAGCCCCCTAGCGGGAGTGAGCAATGAGCAGTTCTTC.

The sample holds a few counts of this clone. The chain combines TRBV4-1 with TRBJ1-1, with 9 nucleotides matching TRBD1. CDR3 length equals 15 residues. Trimming at V came to 6 bases and at J to 5 bases, leaving 10 bases not matched to a gene. Germline values: CDR1 MGHRA, CDR2 YSYEKL. The CDR3 nucleotides are TGCGCCAGCAGAAAACCGGGACAGGGAGGGACTGAAGCTTTCTTT. Amino acids: CASRKPGQGGTEAFF.

The chain carries TRBV24-1 and TRBJ2-1; TRBD1 matches 7 bases. The CDR3 runs 17 residues. The germline gives CDR1 KGHDR, CDR2 SFDVKD. Germline trimming cut 5 bases from V and 2 bases from J; bases unmatched to any gene: 11. The CDR3 coding sequence is TGTGCCACCAGTGGGGGAACAGGGGAAGGGGCCTACAATGAGCAGTTCTTC. It translates to CATSGGTGEGAYNEQFF.

This rearrangement joins TRBV18 to TRBJ1-5; TRBD1 matches 9 bases. Germline CDR1 KGHSH, CDR2 LQKENI. V shed 8 bases and J 9 bases; nucleotides not matched to a gene: 11. This CDR3 has 14 residues. CDR3 sequence: CASADMGQGGPQHF. CDR3 bases: TGTGCCAGCGCCGACATGGGACAGGGAGGGCCCCAGCATTTT.

The rearrangement uses TRBV9 and TRBJ2-1; TRBD2 aligns across 8 bases. Germline values: CDR1 SGDLS, CDR2 YYNGEE. The CDR3 consists of 16 residues. The junction had 10 bases not matched to a gene; V was cut back by 0 bases and J by 8 bases. The CDR3 sequence: CASSVVSGSLSDEQFF. The CDR3 DNA follows: TGTGCCAGCAGCGTAGTGAGCGGGAGTCTCTCCGATGAGCAGTTCTTC.

As to this clone: Other nucleotide sequences in the sample specify the same CDR3. The V and J genes are TRBV19 and TRBJ2-7; 9 bases match TRBD1. The CDR3 loop spans 15 amino acids. From germline, CDR1 is LNHDA and CDR2 SQIVND (reference sequence). V was clipped by 6 bases and J by 0 bases; unmatched bases: 6. CDR3 bases: TGTGCCAGTAGCGGGCCGGGACAGGGCTCCTACGAGCAGTACTTC. Encoded protein: CASSGPGQGSYEQYF.

This clone was observed once. V is TRBV7-9 and J is TRBJ1-4, with D unresolved. The V end lost 3 bases, the J end lost 8 bases, and 13 bases lay between the germline ends. The CDR3 is made up of 14 amino acids. In germline, CDR1 is SEHNR, CDR2 FQNEAQ (reference sequence). The CDR3 nucleotides are TGTGCCAGCAGCTTTATCGTGGCGGGAGAAAAACTGTTTTTT. This encodes CASSFIVAGEKLFF. Drawing the rest from reference TRBV7-9 and TRBJ1-4, the complete variable domain is DTGVSQNPRHKITKRGQNVTFRCDPISEHNRLYWYRQTLGQGPEFLTYFQNEAQLEKSRLLSDRFSAERPKGSFSTLEIQRTEQGDSAMYLCASSFIVAGEKLFFGSGTQLSVL.

The CDR3 DNA reads TGTGCCAGCAGCGTAGGGGGAGTGAAAGGGGGCGCGGAAGGCTACACCTTC. Translated, it gives CASSVGGVKGGAEGYTF. The chain is built from TRBV9 and TRBJ1-2, with TRBD1 matching 7 bases. V gave up 0 bases and J gave up 8 bases; unmatched junction bases: 16. This CDR3 has 17 amino acids. The V gene's germline CDR1 is SGDLS and CDR2 YYNGEE.

The chain recombines TRBV28 with TRBJ2-7, with 10 bases aligning to TRBD1. Germline V gene lookup returns CDR1 MDHEN and CDR2 SYDVKM. J gave up 1 base and V 3 bases, and 3 bases lay outside the gene matches. This CDR3 spans 15 amino acids. DNA for the CDR3: TGTGCCAGCAGTTTGGGGGGACAGGGGTCCTACGAGCAGTACTTC. It specifies CASSLGGQGSYEQYF.

This chain connects TRBV28 to TRBJ2-7, with D unresolved. The CDR3 totals 14 residues. Looked up from germline, CDR1 is MDHEN and CDR2 is SYDVKM. The V end was cut by 4 bases, the J end by 3 bases, with 13 bases between. For the CDR3, the DNA is TGTGCCAGCAGTTCCTCCGGGTCATTCTACGAGCAGTACTTC. Protein sequence: CASSSSGSFYEQYF.

This chain uses TRBV14 with TRBJ2-3; 8 bases fit TRBD1. Germline V gene lookup returns CDR1 SGHDN and CDR2 FVKESK. The CDR3 runs 16 residues. The J segment lost 2 bases and the V segment lost 4 bases, leaving 8 bases of the junction unmatched. The DNA for the CDR3 is TGTGCCAGCAGCCTAAGACGGACAGGGATCACAGATACGCAGTATTTT. It translates to CASSLRRTGITDTQYF.

This clone was found a few times. The chain recombines TRBV28 with TRBJ1-2; no definite D call. Trimming stripped 6 bases from V and 6 bases from J, with 17 bases between. The V gene's germline CDR1 is MDHEN and CDR2 SYDVKM. This CDR3 is 14 amino acids long. CDR3 sequence reads: CASSFREGYHGYTF. In DNA, the CDR3 is TGTGCCAGCAGCTTTAGAGAGGGCTACCATGGCTACACCTTC.

The DNA for the CDR3 is TGTGCCAGCAGCCCCCGCTCGGGAGCTCCTACGCAGTATTTT. As protein: CASSPRSGAPTQYF. This chain joins TRBV7-6 and TRBJ2-3; tentative D call: TRBD2 (6 bases). This CDR3 contains 14 residues. The germline gives CDR1 SGHVS, CDR2 FNYEAQ. Trimming removed 5 bases from V and 8 bases from J, with 17 bases in between.

The gene calls are TRBV28 and TRBJ2-5, with 7 bases lining up with TRBD1. This CDR3 has 13 residues. The germline V gene encodes CDR1 MDHEN and CDR2 SYDVKM. Trimming cost V 6 bases and J 3 bases; bases outside gene matches: 4. As DNA, the CDR3 is TGTGCCAGCAGCTACAGGGGAAAAGAGACCCAGTACTTC. It encodes CASSYRGKETQYF.